The entry that follows covers one TCR beta chain sequence. This sample stems from a study of blood T cell repertoires in COVID-19. The CDR3 loop spans 20 amino acids. The trim removed 6 bases at V and 1 base at J, leaving 19 bases unmatched. The germline gives CDR1 MNHEY, CDR2 SMNVEV (reference sequence). Here immunoSEQ multiplex PCR was the method, and the copy in TCRdb shows in-frame clones only, minus some. The sample shows about 370,000 clones, approximately 90% of them seen only once. This sequence joins TRBV27 and TRBJ1-5; 9 bases match TRBD1. The source of this sequence is a woman between 40 and 55 years old who had been exposed to COVID-19. Sequencing was carried out using PBMCs or T cells enriched from blood (not recorded which). The CDR3 nucleotides are TGTGCCAGCAGCCAACGAGGGACAGGGTACAAGGAACAAAGCAATCAGCCCCAGCATTTT. Translation: CASSQRGTGYKEQSNQPQHF.